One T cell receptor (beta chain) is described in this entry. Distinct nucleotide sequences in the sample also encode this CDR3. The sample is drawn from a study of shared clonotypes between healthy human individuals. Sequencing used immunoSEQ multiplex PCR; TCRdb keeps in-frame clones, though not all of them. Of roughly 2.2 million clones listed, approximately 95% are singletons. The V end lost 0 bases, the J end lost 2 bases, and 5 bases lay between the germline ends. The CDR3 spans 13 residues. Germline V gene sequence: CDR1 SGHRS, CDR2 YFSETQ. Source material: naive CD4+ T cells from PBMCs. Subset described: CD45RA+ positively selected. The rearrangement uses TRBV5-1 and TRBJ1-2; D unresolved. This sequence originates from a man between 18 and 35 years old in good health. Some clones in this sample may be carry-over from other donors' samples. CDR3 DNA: TGCGCCAGCAGCTTGGACAGAAACTATGGCTACACCTTC. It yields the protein CASSLDRNYGYTF. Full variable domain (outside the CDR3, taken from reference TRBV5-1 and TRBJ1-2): KAGVTQTPRYLIKTRGQQVTLSCSPISGHRSVSWYQQTPGQGLQFLFEYFSETQRNKGNFPGRFSGRQFSNSRSEMNVSTLELGDSALYLCASSLDRNYGYTFGSGTRLTVV.